This passage covers 2 T cell receptor beta chains from one sample sequenced in a study of control samples from healthy donors and cancer patients (dated by TCRdb to about 2020). Receptor amplification or capture employed the immunoSEQ multiplex PCR assay. As stored in TCRdb, this immuneACCESS dataset retains in-frame rearrangements with V and J assigned. A fraction of the clones does not appear; measured against another copy, unresolved V genes explain less than half of the discrepancy, and the remainder lacks a known reason. The sample has more than 95,000 clones on record, more than 70% of them singletons. About 2.7% of the sample belongs to the ten largest clones. The sequenced material came from blood. These receptors originate from a man in his fifties or sixties in good health.

The rearrangement joins TRBV28 to TRBJ1-1; D is undetermined. V was pared by 7 bases and J by 1 base, with 4 bases between. Germline CDR1 is MDHEN and CDR2 is SYDVKM. The CDR3 runs 11 residues. CDR3 nucleotide sequence: TGTGCCAGCATCCAGAACACTGAAGCTTTCTTT. Its translation is CASIQNTEAFF.

The genes are TRBV9 and TRBJ2-3, with TRBD2 matching 7 bases. The CDR3 sequence is 16 residues long. V lost 3 bases to trimming and J lost 3 bases; unmatched junction nucleotides: 10. CDR1 and CDR2 from the germline V gene are SGDLS and YYNGEE. The CDR3 nucleotides are TGTGCCAGCAGCGCAAATGCGGGGACTATGACAGATACGCAGTATTTT. Translated: CASSANAGTMTDTQYF.